This entry concerns a single TCR beta chain. Its matching antigen is unknown. Sequence at one end of the junction differs from germline and may be a read error. Sequencing of the DNA from cultured CD4+ T cells was carried out with the Oncomine TCR Beta short-read assay. After culture, CD4+ T cells served as the source for genomic DNA extraction. From the PCR reads, TCRdb called clonotypes with MiXCR, one entry per CDR3 protein. The sample has about 9,500 distinct CDR3 sequences; about two fifths are singletons. The data were taken from a study of vaccination and CD4 T cells after COVID-19. Treatment in this sample: approximately 9-day PBMC culture with coronavirus spike peptide pools or control peptides (ViraFEST assay). The unexposed donor provided CD4+ T cells, which were taken before the COVID-19 pandemic (2011-2018). The source of this sequence is a human donor in good health. The sample taken for sequencing was CD4+ T cells from blood, cultured in vitro.

CDR3: CTSSDQGQGIRTPLHF. In nucleotides, the CDR3 is TGTACCAGCAGTGATCAGGGACAGGGAATAAGGACACCCCTCCACTTT. The chain employs TRBV25-1 and TRBJ1-6; TRBD1 aligns across 9 bases. The CDR3 is 16 amino acids. Germline V CDR1 and CDR2: MGHDK, SYGVNS.